A selection of T cell receptor beta chains follows, all from one sample in a study of shared clonotypes between healthy human individuals. Sequenced by immunoSEQ multiplex PCR; TCRdb stores in-frame clones only, minus some. The sample yields 2 million to 2.5 million clones, 90% to 95% seen once. Specimen: naive CD8+ T cells from PBMCs. These receptors were collected from a man between 18 and 29 years old in good health. Some clones in this sample may be carry-over from other donors' samples. The CDR3 runs from the conserved cysteine through the conserved F or W. The D gene is left open where the match is weak. Where a row states a size, it is once, few, many or the class of an expanded clone; other rows omit it.

clone_size j_call d_call v_call cdr3_nt cdr3_aa
NA TRBJ1-2 TRBD1 TRBV5-1 TGCGCCAGCAGCTCTCACAGGGGTGATGGCTACACCTTC CASSSHRGDGYTF
NA TRBJ1-1 NA TRBV15 TGTGCCACCAGCAGACCCCGTGGGGAAGCTTTCTTT CATSRPRGEAFF
NA TRBJ2-2 NA TRBV28 TGTGCCAGCAGTTTAAGGGGCAGGGTGGTTTTTGCCGGGGAGCTGTTTTTT CASSLRGRVVFAGELFF
NA TRBJ2-3 NA TRBV9 TGTGCCAGCAGCGCGGGGGACTCCCGCACAGATACGCAGTATTTT CASSAGDSRTDTQYF
NA TRBJ2-7 NA TRBV6-5 TGTGCCAGCAGTTACTCAGCAGTCACCTACGAGCAGTACTTC CASSYSAVTYEQYF
NA TRBJ2-5 TRBD2 TRBV4-1 TGCGCCAGCAGCCAGGGGGGGAAGCGAGGGACCCAGTACTTC CASSQGGKRGTQYF
NA TRBJ2-3 NA TRBV27 TGTGCCAGCAGTTTCGGCGCAGGAACAGATACGCAGTATTTT CASSFGAGTDTQYF
NA TRBJ2-7 NA TRBV7-9 TGTGCCAGCAGGGGGTACTCTACCTACGAGCAGTACTTC CASRGYSTYEQYF
NA TRBJ2-7 TRBD1 TRBV15 TGTGCCACCAGCAGAGGGTCCGGGACAGGGTCCTACGAGCAGTACTTC CATSRGSGTGSYEQYF
NA TRBJ1-1 TRBD1 TRBV27 TGTGCCAGCAGCCCCCTCCCGGGACAGGGGGCGAGTGGGGCTTTCTTT CASSPLPGQGASGAFF
NA TRBJ1-2 NA TRBV29-1 TGCAGCGTTGTTGACGGGAACTATGGCTACACCTTC CSVVDGNYGYTF
NA TRBJ2-7 NA TRBV19 TGTGCCAGTGGGGGGCCGGGGCTCTACGAGCAGTACTTC CASGGPGLYEQYF
NA TRBJ2-7 TRBD1 TRBV2 TGTGCCAGCAGTGAATGGGACAGGGTTCACGAGCAGTACTTC CASSEWDRVHEQYF
NA TRBJ2-7 NA TRBV30 TGTGCCTGGGCTGGACTCACCTACGAGCAGTACTTC CAWAGLTYEQYF
few TRBJ1-1 NA TRBV10-3 TGTGCCATCAGTGGCGGACAGTTCGCTGAAGCTTTCTTT CAISGGQFAEAFF
NA TRBJ1-1 TRBD1 TRBV9 TGTGCCAGCAGCCCCCCCGGGACAGATATTCCGAACACTGAAGCTTTCTTT CASSPPGTDIPNTEAFF
few TRBJ1-1 NA TRBV19 TGTGCCAGTAGTATAGTCCCAGCGGGGACTGAAGCTTTCTTT CASSIVPAGTEAFF
NA TRBJ2-7 NA TRBV7-9 TGTGCCAGCAGCCCCCAGGGGGGCGAGCAGTACTTC CASSPQGGEQYF
NA TRBJ2-3 TRBD2 TRBV4-2 TGTGCCAGCAGCAACGTTGTAGCGGGAGTATTAGATACGCAGTATTTT CASSNVVAGVLDTQYF
NA TRBJ2-7 TRBD2 TRBV7-2 TGTGCCAGCAGCTTAGCGAACGGGGGGTCCTACGAGCAGTACTTC CASSLANGGSYEQYF
NA TRBJ1-5 TRBD1 TRBV4-2 TGTGCCAGCAGCCCGGGGACAGCGCAGCCCCAGCATTTT CASSPGTAQPQHF
NA TRBJ2-1 TRBD1 TRBV2 TGTGCCAGCAGGTCGAATCCGGGGACAGGGGTCAATGAGCAGTTCTTC CASRSNPGTGVNEQFF
NA TRBJ2-2 TRBD2 TRBV9 TGTGCCAGCAGCAACCCACTAGCGGGAGGGCCCGGGGAGCTGTTTTTT CASSNPLAGGPGELFF
once TRBJ1-5 NA TRBV10-2 TGCGCCAGCAGTGAGCCTCTGACACATCCCAGCGCTCAGCCCCAGCATTTT CASSEPLTHPSAQPQHF
NA TRBJ2-7 TRBD2 TRBV4-2 TGTGCCAGCAGCCAGCCGACTAGCGACCACTACGAGCAGTACTTC CASSQPTSDHYEQYF
NA TRBJ1-4 TRBD1 TRBV9 TGTGCCAGCAGCGCCCGGACAGGGCCTAATGAAAAACTGTTTTTT CASSARTGPNEKLFF
NA TRBJ2-2 NA TRBV6-5 TGTGCCAGCAGCCCCAGGGAGGGGGCAGGCGGGGAGCTGTTTTTT CASSPREGAGGELFF
NA TRBJ2-7 TRBD2 TRBV7-6 TGTGCCAGCAGCCAGAGCCTCGGGACTAGCGGACCGTTCACCTACGAGCAGTACTTC CASSQSLGTSGPFTYEQYF
NA TRBJ2-1 NA TRBV11-2 TGTGCCAGCAGCTTAGTTCACAATGAGCAGTTCTTC CASSLVHNEQFF
NA TRBJ1-1 NA TRBV12-5 TGTGCTAGTGGTTTGGCCGACCCCACAGGGCGCACTGAAGCTTTCTTT CASGLADPTGRTEAFF
once TRBJ2-7 NA TRBV6-1 TGTGCCAGCGGCCCGTTAGGGTCGGACGAGCAGTACTTC CASGPLGSDEQYF
NA TRBJ2-3 NA TRBV7-9 TGTGCCAGCAATTCCTTGGGGGCTGAGGGCACAGATACGCAGTATTTT CASNSLGAEGTDTQYF